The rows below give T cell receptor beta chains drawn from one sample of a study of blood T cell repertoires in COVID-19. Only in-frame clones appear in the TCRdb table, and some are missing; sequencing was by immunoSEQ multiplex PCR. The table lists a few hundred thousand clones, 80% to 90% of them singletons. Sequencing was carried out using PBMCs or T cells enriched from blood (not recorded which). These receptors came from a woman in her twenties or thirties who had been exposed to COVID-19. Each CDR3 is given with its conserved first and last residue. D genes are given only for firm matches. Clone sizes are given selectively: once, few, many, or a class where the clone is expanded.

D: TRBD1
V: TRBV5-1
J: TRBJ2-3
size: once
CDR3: CASSLDRVTDTQYF
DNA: TGCGCCAGCAGCCTCGACAGGGTAACAGATACGCAGTATTTT

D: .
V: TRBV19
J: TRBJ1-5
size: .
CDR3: CASSIRGNNQPQHF
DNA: TGTGCCAGTAGTATACGAGGAAACAATCAGCCCCAGCATTTT

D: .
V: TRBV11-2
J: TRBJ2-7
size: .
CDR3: CASSITTGSYEQYF
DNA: TGTGCCAGCAGCATAACGACAGGCTCCTACGAGCAGTACTTC

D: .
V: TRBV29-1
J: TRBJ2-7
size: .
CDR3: CSVTRSTRSSYEQYF
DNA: TGCAGCGTGACCCGTTCGACAAGATCCTCCTACGAGCAGTACTTC

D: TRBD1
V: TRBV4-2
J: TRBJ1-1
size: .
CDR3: CASSHRSTGGFTEAFF
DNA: TGTGCCAGCAGCCACCGATCGACAGGGGGCTTTACTGAAGCTTTCTTT

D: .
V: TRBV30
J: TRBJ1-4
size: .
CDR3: CAWSGAGEDEKLFF
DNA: TGTGCCTGGAGCGGGGCAGGGGAAGACGAAAAACTGTTTTTT

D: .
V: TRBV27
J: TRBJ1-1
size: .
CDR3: CASSFGGDTEAFF
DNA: TGTGCCAGCAGTTTTGGGGGGGACACTGAAGCTTTCTTT

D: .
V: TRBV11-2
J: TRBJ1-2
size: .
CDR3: CASSLDSLEYGYTF
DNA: TGTGCCAGCAGCTTGGACAGCCTGGAGTATGGCTACACCTTC

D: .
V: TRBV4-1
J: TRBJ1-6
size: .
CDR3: CASSQDGSGVRSYNSPLHF
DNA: TGCGCCAGCAGCCAAGATGGGTCCGGGGTACGGTCCTATAATTCACCCCTCCACTTT

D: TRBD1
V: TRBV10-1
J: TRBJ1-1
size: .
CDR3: CATLKGGTEISAFF
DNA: TGCGCCACCCTCAAGGGCGGGACAGAGATCTCAGCTTTCTTT

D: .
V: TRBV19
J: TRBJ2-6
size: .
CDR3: CASMRDSPNSGANVLTF
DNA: TGTGCCAGTATGCGGGACTCCCCTAACTCTGGGGCCAACGTCCTGACTTTC

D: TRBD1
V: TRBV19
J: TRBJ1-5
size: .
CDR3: CASSHPGQGVSQPQHF
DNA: TGTGCCAGTAGTCACCCGGGACAGGGGGTTTCTCAGCCCCAGCATTTT

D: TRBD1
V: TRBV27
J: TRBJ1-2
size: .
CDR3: CASSGQEDGGTYGYTF
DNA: TGTGCCAGCAGCGGACAGGAGGACGGCGGGACCTATGGCTACACCTTC

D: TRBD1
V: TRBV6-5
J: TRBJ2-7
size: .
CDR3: CASRRDRGAYEQYF
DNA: TGTGCCAGCAGACGGGACAGGGGGGCCTACGAGCAGTACTTC

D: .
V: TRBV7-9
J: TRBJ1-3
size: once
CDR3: CASSLQGNTIYF
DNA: TGTGCCAGCAGCTTACAGGGAAACACCATATATTTT

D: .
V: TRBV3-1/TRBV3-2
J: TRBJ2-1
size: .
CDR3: CASRTGTEQFF
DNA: TGTGCCAGCAGGACCGGGACAGAGCAGTTCTTC

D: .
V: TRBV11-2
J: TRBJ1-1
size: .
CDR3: CASNLGGVWTNTEAFF
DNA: TGTGCCAGCAACTTGGGGGGGGTGTGGACGAACACTGAAGCTTTCTTT

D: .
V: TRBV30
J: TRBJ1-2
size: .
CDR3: CAWSEQAEYGYTF
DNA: TGTGCCTGGAGTGAACAGGCTGAGTATGGCTACACCTTC

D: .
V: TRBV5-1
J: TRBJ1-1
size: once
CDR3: CASSLLGGVLMNTEAFF
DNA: TGCGCCAGCAGCTTGTTGGGAGGGGTTCTGATGAACACTGAAGCTTTCTTT

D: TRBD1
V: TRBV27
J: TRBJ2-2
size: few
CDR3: CASKTGTGSGTGELFF
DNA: TGTGCCAGCAAAACCGGGACAGGGTCTGGCACCGGGGAGCTGTTTTTT

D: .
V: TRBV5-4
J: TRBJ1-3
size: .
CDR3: CASSLFGQPSSGNTIYF
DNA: TGTGCCAGCAGCTTGTTTGGACAGCCTTCTTCTGGAAACACCATATATTTT

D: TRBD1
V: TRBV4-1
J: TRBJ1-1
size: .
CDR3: CASSPTGQMNTEAFF
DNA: TGCGCCAGCAGCCCGACGGGACAGATGAACACTGAAGCTTTCTTT

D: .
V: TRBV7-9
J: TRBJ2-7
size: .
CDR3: CASSLNVGESSYEQYF
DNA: TGTGCCAGCAGCCTTAATGTAGGGGAAAGCTCCTACGAGCAGTACTTC

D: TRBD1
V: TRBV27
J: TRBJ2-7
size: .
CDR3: CASSFGTGGYEQYF
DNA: TGTGCCAGCAGTTTTGGGACAGGGGGCTACGAGCAGTACTTC

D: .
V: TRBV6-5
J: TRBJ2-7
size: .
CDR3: CASSYSQLSPGEQYF
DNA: TGTGCCAGCAGTTACTCCCAGTTGAGCCCGGGCGAGCAGTACTTC

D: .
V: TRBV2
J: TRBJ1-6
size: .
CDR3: CASSDEVGNSPLHF
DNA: TGTGCCAGCAGTGATGAGGTCGGAAATTCACCCCTCCACTTT

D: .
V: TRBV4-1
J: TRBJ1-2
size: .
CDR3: CASSQEGTGLFYGYTF
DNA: TGCGCCAGCAGCCAAGAAGGAACAGGGTTGTTCTATGGCTACACCTTC

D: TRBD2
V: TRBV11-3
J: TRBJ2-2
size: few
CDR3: CASSPRRGGTGELFF
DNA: TGTGCCAGCAGCCCAAGGCGGGGGGGCACCGGGGAGCTGTTTTTT

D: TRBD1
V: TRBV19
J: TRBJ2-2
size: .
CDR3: CATSGQPNTGELFF
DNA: TGTGCCACCTCGGGACAGCCGAACACCGGGGAGCTGTTTTTT

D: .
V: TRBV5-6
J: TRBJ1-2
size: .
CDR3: CASSLAGRENYGYTF
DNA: TGTGCCAGCAGCTTGGCAGGAAGAGAAAACTATGGCTACACCTTC

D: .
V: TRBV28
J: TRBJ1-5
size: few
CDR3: CASTRKSGGNSNQPQHF
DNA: TGTGCCAGCACCCGAAAATCGGGGGGGAATAGCAATCAGCCCCAGCATTTT

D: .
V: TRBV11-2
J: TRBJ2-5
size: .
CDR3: CASSLNNQETQYF
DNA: TGTGCCAGCAGCTTAAATAACCAAGAGACCCAGTACTTC

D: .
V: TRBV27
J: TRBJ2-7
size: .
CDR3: CASVSQGDEQYF
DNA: TGTGCCAGCGTCTCACAAGGGGACGAGCAGTACTTC

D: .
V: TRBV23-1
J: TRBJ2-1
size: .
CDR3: CASSQSQRGLVDNEQFF
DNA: TGCGCCAGCAGTCAATCACAAAGGGGGTTGGTAGACAATGAGCAGTTCTTC

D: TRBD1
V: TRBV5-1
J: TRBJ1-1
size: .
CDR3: CASSLAPLGQGYTEAFF
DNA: TGCGCCAGCAGCTTAGCCCCGTTAGGACAGGGCTACACTGAAGCTTTCTTT

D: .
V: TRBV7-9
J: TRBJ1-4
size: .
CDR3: CASSLGGIFGNEKLFF
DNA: TGTGCCAGCAGCTTGGGGGGAATATTTGGTAATGAAAAACTGTTTTTT

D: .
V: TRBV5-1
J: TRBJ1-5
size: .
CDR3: CASSEEGGIGNQPQHF
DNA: TGCGCCAGCAGCGAGGAGGGGGGGATCGGCAATCAGCCCCAGCATTTT

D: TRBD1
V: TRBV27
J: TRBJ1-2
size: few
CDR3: CASSARTGEDGYGYTF
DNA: TGTGCCAGCAGTGCGAGGACAGGGGAAGACGGCTATGGCTACACCTTC

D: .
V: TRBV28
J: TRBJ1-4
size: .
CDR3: CASSLGGYGTNEKLFF
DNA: TGTGCCAGCAGTTTGGGGGGTTATGGAACTAATGAAAAACTGTTTTTT

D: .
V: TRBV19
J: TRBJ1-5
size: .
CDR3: CASSITGRGNQPQHF
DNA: TGTGCCAGTAGTATCACAGGGAGGGGCAATCAGCCCCAGCATTTT

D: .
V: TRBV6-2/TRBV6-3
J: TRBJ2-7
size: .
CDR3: CASSLPGSLYEQYF
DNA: TGTGCCAGCAGTTTACCCGGGAGCCTATACGAGCAGTACTTC

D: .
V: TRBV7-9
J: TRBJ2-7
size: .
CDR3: CASSPGTFYEQYF
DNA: TGTGCCAGCAGCCCCGGGACATTCTACGAGCAGTACTTC

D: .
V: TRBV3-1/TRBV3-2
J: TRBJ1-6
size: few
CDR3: CASSLQQGSPLHF
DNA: TGTGCCAGCAGCCTACAACAGGGTTCACCCCTCCACTTT

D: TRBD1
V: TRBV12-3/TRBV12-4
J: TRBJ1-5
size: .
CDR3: CASSFGTDQPQHF
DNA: TGTGCCAGCAGTTTCGGGACAGATCAGCCCCAGCATTTT

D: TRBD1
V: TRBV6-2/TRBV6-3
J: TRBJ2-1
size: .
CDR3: CASSQRGTGAYNEQFF
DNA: TGTGCCAGCAGTCAACGGGGGACAGGAGCTTACAATGAGCAGTTCTTC

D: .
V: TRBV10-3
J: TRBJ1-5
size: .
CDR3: CAISESGDSNQPQHF
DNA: TGTGCCATCAGTGAGAGCGGGGATAGCAATCAGCCCCAGCATTTT